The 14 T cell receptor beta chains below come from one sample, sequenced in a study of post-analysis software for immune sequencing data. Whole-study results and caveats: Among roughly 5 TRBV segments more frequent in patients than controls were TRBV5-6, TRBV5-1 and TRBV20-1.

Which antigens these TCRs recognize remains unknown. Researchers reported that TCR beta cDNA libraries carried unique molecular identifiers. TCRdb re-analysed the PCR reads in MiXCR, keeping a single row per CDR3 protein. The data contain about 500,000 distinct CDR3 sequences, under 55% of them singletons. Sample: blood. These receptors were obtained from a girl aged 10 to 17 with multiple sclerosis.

The CDR3 here is CSASRPASGAYQETQYF. CDR3 bases: TGCAGTGCTAGTCGCCCAGCTAGCGGAGCGTACCAAGAGACCCAGTACTTC. V usage is TRBV20-1 and J usage is TRBJ2-5; TRBD2 agrees at 7 bases. CDR1 and CDR2 from the germline V gene are DFQATT and SNEGSKA (reference sequence). The CDR3 is 17 residues long. V shed 3 bases and J 0 bases; nucleotides not matched to a gene: 13.

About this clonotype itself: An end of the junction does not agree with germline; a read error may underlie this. CDR3 amino acids: CASRPTNSYNGQFF. In DNA form, the CDR3 reads TGTGCCAGCAGGCCGACTAACTCCTACAATGGGCAGTTCTTC. The chain employs TRBV7-2 and TRBJ2-1; a weak D match, TRBD2 (5 bases). The CDR3 contains 14 residues. The germline V gene has CDR1 SGHTA and CDR2 FQGNSA.

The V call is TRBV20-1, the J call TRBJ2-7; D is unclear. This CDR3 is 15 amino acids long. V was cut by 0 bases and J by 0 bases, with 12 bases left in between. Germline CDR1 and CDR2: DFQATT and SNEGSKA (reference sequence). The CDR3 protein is CSARDSHSYSYEQYF. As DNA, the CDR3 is TGCAGTGCTAGAGATTCCCACTCATACTCCTACGAGCAGTACTTC.

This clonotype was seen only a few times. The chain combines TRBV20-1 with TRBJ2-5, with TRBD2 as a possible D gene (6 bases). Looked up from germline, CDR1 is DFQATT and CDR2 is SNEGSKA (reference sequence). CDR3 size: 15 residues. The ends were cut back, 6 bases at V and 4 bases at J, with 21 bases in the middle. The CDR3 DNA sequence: TGCAGTGCCGAGGTCGGCCTCTGGGGAGGAGAGACCCAGTACTTC. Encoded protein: CSAEVGLWGGETQYF.

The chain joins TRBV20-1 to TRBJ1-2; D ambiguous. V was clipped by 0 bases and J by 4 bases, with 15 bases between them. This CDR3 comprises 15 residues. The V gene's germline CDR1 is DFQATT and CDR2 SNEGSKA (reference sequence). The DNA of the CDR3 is TGCAGTGCTAGAGATCGGGAGGTCGGTCCCTATGGCTACACCTTC. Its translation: CSARDREVGPYGYTF.

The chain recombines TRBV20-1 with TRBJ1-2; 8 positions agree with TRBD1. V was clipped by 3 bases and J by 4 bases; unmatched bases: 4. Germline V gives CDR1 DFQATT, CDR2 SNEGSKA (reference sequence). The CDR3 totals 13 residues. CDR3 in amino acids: CSASGTGSYGYTF. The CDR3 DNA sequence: TGCAGTGCTAGTGGGACAGGCTCCTATGGCTACACCTTC.

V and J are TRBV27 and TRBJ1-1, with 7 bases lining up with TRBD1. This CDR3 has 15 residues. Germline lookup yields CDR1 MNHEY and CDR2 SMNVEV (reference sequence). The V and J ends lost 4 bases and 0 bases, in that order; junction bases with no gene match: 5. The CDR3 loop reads CASSYNRGLNTEAFF. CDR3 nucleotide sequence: TGTGCCAGCAGTTACAACAGGGGCCTGAACACTGAAGCTTTCTTT.

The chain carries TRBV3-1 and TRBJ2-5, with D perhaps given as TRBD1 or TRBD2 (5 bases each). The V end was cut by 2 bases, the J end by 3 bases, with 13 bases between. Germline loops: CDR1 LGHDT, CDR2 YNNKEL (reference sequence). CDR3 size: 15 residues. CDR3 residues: CASSQRLGGEETQYF. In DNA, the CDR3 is TGTGCCAGCAGCCAACGACTTGGGGGTGAAGAGACCCAGTACTTC.

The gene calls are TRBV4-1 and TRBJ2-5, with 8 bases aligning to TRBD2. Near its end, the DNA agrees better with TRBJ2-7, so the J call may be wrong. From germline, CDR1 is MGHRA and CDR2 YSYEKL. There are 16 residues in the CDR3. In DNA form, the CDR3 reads TGCGCCAGCAGCCAAGCACGGGGGGGAAAAGCCTACGAGCAGTACTTC. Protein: CASSQARGGKAYEQYF.

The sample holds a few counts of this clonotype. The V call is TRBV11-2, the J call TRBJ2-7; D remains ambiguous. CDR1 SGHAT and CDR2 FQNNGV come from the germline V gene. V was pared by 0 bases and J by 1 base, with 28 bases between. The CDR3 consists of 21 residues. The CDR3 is CASSLDSLSSPGRAASYEQYF. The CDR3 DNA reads TGTGCCAGCAGCTTAGACAGTTTGAGTAGTCCGGGTCGCGCTGCATCCTACGAGCAGTACTTC.

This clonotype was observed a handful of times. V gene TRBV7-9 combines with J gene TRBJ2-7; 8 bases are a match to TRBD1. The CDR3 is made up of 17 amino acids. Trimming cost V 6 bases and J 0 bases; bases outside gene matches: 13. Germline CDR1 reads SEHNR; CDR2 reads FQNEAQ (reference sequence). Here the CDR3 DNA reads TGTGCCAGCAGTGCCCGAGGGACAGGCCGGAGCTCCTACGAGCAGTACTTC. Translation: CASSARGTGRSSYEQYF.

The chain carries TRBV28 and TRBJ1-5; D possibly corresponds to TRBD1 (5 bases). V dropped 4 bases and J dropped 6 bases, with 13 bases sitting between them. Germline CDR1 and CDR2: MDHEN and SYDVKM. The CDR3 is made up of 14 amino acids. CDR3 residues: CASSSVAGGQPQHF. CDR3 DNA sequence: TGTGCCAGCAGTTCAGTAGCGGGGGGTCAGCCCCAGCATTTT.

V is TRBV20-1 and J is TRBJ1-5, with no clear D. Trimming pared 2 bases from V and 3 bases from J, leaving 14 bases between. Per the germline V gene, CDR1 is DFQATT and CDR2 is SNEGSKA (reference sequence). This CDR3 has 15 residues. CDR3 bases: TGCAGTGCTAGACCCCCGGGTAGAGTCAATCAGCCCCAGCATTTT. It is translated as CSARPPGRVNQPQHF.

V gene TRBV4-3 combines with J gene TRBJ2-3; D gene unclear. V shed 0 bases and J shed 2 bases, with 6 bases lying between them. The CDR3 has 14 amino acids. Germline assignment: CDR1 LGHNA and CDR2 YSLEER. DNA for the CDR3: TGCGCCAGCAGCCAAGATGTCCACACAGATACGCAGTATTTT. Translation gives CASSQDVHTDTQYF.